These 32 T cell receptor beta chains were sequenced from one sample in a study of control samples from healthy donors and cancer patients. Sequencing was performed with immunoSEQ multiplex PCR; in TCRdb, only in-frame clones are kept and a portion is missing. Here the sample spans some 89,000 clones, over 75% being singletons. The sequenced sample consisted of blood. The receptors shown here come from a woman aged 35 to 49 in good health.

The chain recombines TRBV7-3 with TRBJ1-6; unclear D gene. The CDR3 runs 17 residues. From germline, CDR1 is SGHTA and CDR2 FQGTGA. Trimming took off 1 base at V and 7 bases at J, with 17 bases between the two ends. CDR3 in amino acids: CASSLIGHSGGNSPLHF. CDR3 coding DNA: TGTGCCAGCAGCTTAATCGGGCACTCCGGAGGGAATTCACCCCTCCACTTT.

This clone has just a few counts. V is TRBV7-9 and J is TRBJ2-7; either TRBD1 or TRBD2 may supply D (5 bases each). The V end was cut by 5 bases, the J end by 2 bases, with 16 bases between. There are 15 residues in the CDR3. Germline V gives CDR1 SEHNR, CDR2 FQNEAQ (reference sequence). The CDR3 reads CASSVPRDGTYEQYF. In DNA, the CDR3 is TGTGCCAGCAGCGTACCCCGGGACGGAACCTACGAGCAGTACTTC.

This rearrangement joins TRBV19 to TRBJ1-6; 10 nucleotides agree with TRBD1. Germline CDR1 is LNHDA and CDR2 is SQIVND (reference sequence). J gave up 11 bases and V 7 bases, and 8 bases lay outside the gene matches. This CDR3 is built from 14 residues. CDR3 DNA: TGTGCCAGTAACCTTGACAGGGGGCTTGCACCCCTCCACTTT. Protein: CASNLDRGLAPLHF.

The chain joins TRBV29-1 to TRBJ1-1; unclear D gene. The CDR3 consists of 13 residues. Germline CDR1 SQVTM, CDR2 ANQGSEA. V was trimmed by 1 base and J by 0 bases, leaving 6 bases between them. CDR3: CSVEVEVNTEAFF. DNA of the CDR3: TGCAGCGTTGAAGTAGAGGTGAACACTGAAGCTTTCTTT.

J is TRBJ2-7 and V is TRBV27, with D possibly being TRBD2 (7 bases). This CDR3 contains 13 residues. V lost 7 bases to trimming and J lost 4 bases, with 14 bases between them. Looked up from germline, CDR1 is MNHEY and CDR2 is SMNVEV (reference sequence). The CDR3 bases are TGTGCCAGCATGGGGGGGGCTCAATACGAGCAGTACTTC. The encoded protein is CASMGGAQYEQYF.

The chain uses TRBV7-8 and TRBJ1-6; 7 nucleotides agree with TRBD1. Germline V gene data show CDR1 as SGHVS and CDR2 as FQNEAQ. The ends lost 5 bases at V and 9 bases at J; junction bases unmatched: 19. The CDR3 consists of 18 residues. For the CDR3, the DNA is TGTGCCAGCAGCCTCAGCTTCAACCGACAGGGCGGAAGTTCACCCCTCCACTTT. It specifies CASSLSFNRQGGSSPLHF.

This clone has more than one count but fewer than ten. The V gene is TRBV6-5, the J gene TRBJ1-1; the D is unclear. From germline, CDR1 is MNHEY and CDR2 SVGAGI. V lost 4 bases and J lost 0, with 12 bases in between. The CDR3 consists of 15 residues. The CDR3 nucleotides are TGTGCCAGCAGTTTTTCAGCCAGTTTGAACACTGAAGCTTTCTTT. Encoded protein: CASSFSASLNTEAFF.

The V and J genes are TRBV14 and TRBJ2-1; D remains ambiguous. CDR3 length: 13 residues. Germline V gene sequence: CDR1 SGHDN, CDR2 FVKESK. Trimming removed 4 bases from V and 3 bases from J, with 7 bases in between. This chain's CDR3 is CASSPQNYNEQFF. As DNA, the CDR3 is TGTGCCAGCAGCCCCCAGAACTACAATGAGCAGTTCTTC. The full variable domain, in which reference TRBV14 and TRBJ2-1 provide the parts outside the CDR3, is EAGVTQFPSHSVIEKGQTVTLRCDPISGHDNLYWYRRVMGKEIKFLLHFVKESKQDESGMPNNRFLAERTGGTYSTLKVQPAELEDSGVYFCASSPQNYNEQFFGPGTRLTVL.

The CDR3 spells CASSEAGDFSSGNTIYF. The CDR3 DNA reads as TGCGCCAGCAGTGAGGCTGGGGACTTCAGCTCTGGAAACACCATATATTTT. The chain combines TRBV10-1 with TRBJ1-3; possibly TRBD1 for D (5 bases). CDR1 WNHNN and CDR2 SYGVQD come from the germline V gene (reference sequence). The V and J ends lost 2 bases and 0 bases respectively, with 14 bases between them. The CDR3 runs 17 residues.

The chain uses TRBV12-5 and TRBJ1-2; weak D call: TRBD1 (5 bases). With 1 base removed from V and 3 bases from J, the gap between germline ends came to 9 bases. The CDR3 totals 14 residues. Germline values: CDR1 LGHNT, CDR2 FRNRAP. CDR3 region: CASGLEGGDYGYTF. In DNA, the CDR3 is TGTGCTAGTGGTTTGGAGGGAGGGGACTATGGCTACACCTTC. The full variable domain, in which reference TRBV12-5 and TRBJ1-2 provide the parts outside the CDR3, is DARVTQTPRHKVTEMGQEVTMRCQPILGHNTVFWYRQTMMQGLELLAYFRNRAPLDDSGMPKDRFSAEMPDATLATLKIQPSEPRDSAVYFCASGLEGGDYGYTFGSGTRLTVV.

The chain is built from TRBV20-1 and TRBJ1-2; D possibly corresponds to TRBD1 (6 bases). CDR3 length: 11 residues. In germline, CDR1 is DFQATT, CDR2 SNEGSKA (reference sequence). The V and J ends lost 5 bases and 4 bases respectively, with 8 bases between them. Here the CDR3 reads CSAGGAYGYTF. For the CDR3, the DNA is TGCAGTGCTGGGGGCGCCTATGGCTACACCTTC.

J is TRBJ1-2 and V is TRBV14; D call uncertain. Trimming cost V 4 bases and J 4 bases, with 13 bases left between them. There are 14 residues in the CDR3. CDR1 SGHDN and CDR2 FVKESK come from the germline V gene. CDR3 sequence (DNA): TGTGCCAGCAGCCCTGACACGTCTTTCTATGGCTACACCTTC. Its translation: CASSPDTSFYGYTF.

This clone occurred once. CDR3 in DNA: TGCGCCAGCAGCCCTACAGGGGACTACTATGGCTACACCTTC. This encodes CASSPTGDYYGYTF. This chain joins TRBV4-3 and TRBJ1-2, with 7 bases that match TRBD1. Looked up from germline, CDR1 is LGHNA and CDR2 is YSLEER. Trimming took 4 bases from V and 3 from J; bases not matched to a gene: 5. The CDR3 totals 14 residues.

This clone has just a few counts. The chain has TRBV3-1 (or the pseudogene TRBV3-2) and TRBJ2-5; D unresolved. CDR3 length equals 16 residues. With 0 bases removed from V and 1 base from J, the gap between germline ends came to 12 bases. Germline CDR1 reads LGHDT; CDR2 reads YNNKEL (reference sequence). The CDR3 is CASSQDYGRTQETQYF. DNA of the CDR3: TGTGCCAGCAGCCAAGATTACGGGCGAACCCAAGAGACCCAGTACTTC.

V and J are TRBV15 and TRBJ2-7; 7 bases are a match to TRBD2. V was clipped by 5 bases and J by 2 bases; unmatched bases: 6. The CDR3 totals 14 residues. Germline V gene sequence: CDR1 LNHNV, CDR2 YYDKDF (reference sequence). In DNA, the CDR3 is TGTGCCACCAGCGTTGGGGGGGGGACCTACGAGCAGTACTTC. Translation gives CATSVGGGTYEQYF.

The rearrangement links TRBV6-5 to TRBJ1-1, with D possibly being TRBD1 (5 bases). V lost 2 bases to trimming and J lost 0 bases, with 13 bases between them. Germline lookup yields CDR1 MNHEY and CDR2 SVGAGI. The CDR3 covers 16 residues. The CDR3 DNA is TGTGCCAGCAGTTACCCCCTGGGGACGGTGAACACTGAAGCTTTCTTT. This gives the protein CASSYPLGTVNTEAFF.

This clone was observed a single time. V and J are TRBV6-1 and TRBJ2-1; D call uncertain. The CDR3 length is 13 residues. V gave up 0 bases and J gave up 10 bases, with 10 bases separating them. The V gene's germline CDR1 is MNHNS and CDR2 SASEGT. CDR3 protein: CASSEAGLREQFF. Here the CDR3 DNA reads TGTGCCAGCAGTGAAGCAGGGTTACGGGAGCAGTTCTTC.

This chain links TRBV12-3 or TRBV12-4 with TRBJ2-2; D gene ambiguous. The V end was cut by 9 bases, the J end by 6 bases, with 2 bases between. The CDR3 consists of 9 residues. The CDR3 coding sequence is TGTGCCAGGCCCGGGGAGCTGTTTTTT. Protein sequence: CARPGELFF.

J is TRBJ1-2 and V is TRBV24-1; D is uncertain. V was shortened by 4 bases and J by 2 bases, with 4 bases between the two germline ends. CDR1 is KGHDR and CDR2 is SFDVKD in the germline V gene. CDR3 size: 12 residues. The DNA of the CDR3 is TGTGCCACCAGTGACCAGAACTATGGCTACACCTTC. It codes for CATSDQNYGYTF.

This clone showed up just a few times. The V gene is TRBV7-8, the J gene TRBJ1-2; D uncertain. The CDR3 contains 16 residues. Germline lookup yields CDR1 SGHVS and CDR2 FQNEAQ. V lost 2 bases to trimming and J lost 4 bases, with 17 bases between them. In DNA, the CDR3 is TGTGCCAGCAGCTTAATTGGGGTCAAAACGACCTATGGCTACACCTTC. Encoded protein: CASSLIGVKTTYGYTF.

The J gene is TRBJ2-5, the V gene TRBV10-3; D remains ambiguous. This CDR3 spans 14 amino acids. The germline V gene has CDR1 ENHRY and CDR2 SYGVKD. With 6 bases removed from V and 0 bases from J, the gap between germline ends came to 11 bases. The DNA of the CDR3 is TGTGCCATCAGACCGGCCCTATACCAAGAGACCCAGTACTTC. Its translation is CAIRPALYQETQYF.

The V gene is TRBV27, the J gene TRBJ1-1, with 7 bases that match TRBD1. V trimming: 5 bases; J trimming: 6 bases; junction bases outside the gene matches: 15. The CDR3 covers 16 residues. Germline V gene data show CDR1 as MNHEY and CDR2 as SMNVEV (reference sequence). CDR3 DNA: TGTGCCAGCAGTGAAGCGAGACAGGGTGAGGAGGCTGAAGCTTTCTTT. It translates to CASSEARQGEEAEAFF.

The rearrangement links TRBV27 to TRBJ1-2; a weak D match, TRBD1 (6 bases). V was trimmed by 5 bases and J by 7 bases, leaving 8 bases between them. The CDR3 has 11 amino acids. The germline V gene encodes CDR1 MNHEY and CDR2 SMNVEV (reference sequence). The CDR3 DNA follows: TGTGCCAGCAGTGGGGGCCCTGGCTACACCTTC. Its translation is CASSGGPGYTF.

This clone appeared many times. This rearrangement joins TRBV10-1 to TRBJ2-2; TRBD2 is a possible D gene (6 bases). Trimming stripped 8 bases from V and 7 bases from J, with 14 bases between. Germline-derived CDR1 and CDR2 are WNHNN and SYGVQD (reference sequence). CDR3 size: 13 residues. The CDR3 loop reads CASRRESGGELFF. In DNA form, the CDR3 reads TGCGCCAGCCGACGGGAGTCGGGCGGGGAGCTGTTTTTT.

V usage is TRBV6-2 or TRBV6-3 and J usage is TRBJ2-7; 8 bases line up with TRBD2. CDR1 is MNHEY and CDR2 is SVGEGT in the germline V gene. J lost 2 bases, V lost 8 bases, and 5 bases had no gene match. The CDR3 is 13 residues long. This CDR3 reads CASGPGGAYEQYF. In DNA form, the CDR3 reads TGTGCCAGCGGCCCGGGGGGGGCCTACGAGCAGTACTTC.

The V and J genes are TRBV20-1 and TRBJ1-1; D is undetermined. In germline, CDR1 is DFQATT, CDR2 SNEGSKA (reference sequence). V lost 5 bases and J lost 5, with 9 bases in between. CDR3 length: 11 amino acids. CDR3 bases: TGCAGTGCTGGCGGTCGAACTGAAGCTTTCTTT. This sequence encodes CSAGGRTEAFF.

With regard to this clone: Its ends do not fully match the called genes, so a read error is possible. The chain employs TRBV12-3 or TRBV12-4 and TRBJ1-5, with no clear D. CDR3 length: 9 amino acids. The CDR3 nucleotides read TGTGCCAGCAGCCCTTTAACGTGGTTT. Residues: CASSPLTWF.

J is TRBJ2-5 and V is TRBV7-2; D ambiguous. V was cut by 1 base and J by 3 bases, with 12 bases left in between. The CDR3 extends over 15 amino acids. Germline V gene sequence: CDR1 SGHTA, CDR2 FQGNSA. The CDR3 bases are TGTGCCAGCAGCTTAGGCTGGGGAAGCGAAGAGACCCAGTACTTC. Amino acid sequence: CASSLGWGSEETQYF.

The chain is built from TRBV5-4 and TRBJ2-3; the D gene is possibly TRBD1 (6 bases). This CDR3 region has 13 residues. V lost 4 bases and J lost 2, with 8 bases in between. The V gene's germline CDR1 is SGHNT and CDR2 YYREEE (reference sequence). CDR3 protein: CASSRDNTDTQYF. The CDR3 nucleotides are TGTGCCAGCAGCCGGGACAACACAGATACGCAGTATTTT.

The chain carries TRBV6-5 and TRBJ1-1; 9 bases are a match to TRBD1. J gave up 9 bases and V 2 bases, and 10 bases lay outside the gene matches. This CDR3 contains 15 residues. The V gene's germline CDR1 is MNHEY and CDR2 SVGAGI. Written as DNA, the CDR3 is TGTGCCAGCAGTTACGGAGGACAGGGGAGGGTTAAAGCTTTCTTT. Translating it yields CASSYGGQGRVKAFF.

The chain joins TRBV6-2 or TRBV6-3 to TRBJ1-5; the D is unclear. CDR1 MNHEY and CDR2 SVGEGT come from the germline V gene. Trimming removed 0 bases at V and 2 bases at J, with 2 bases between. The CDR3 totals 13 residues. The CDR3 DNA sequence: TGTGCCAGCAGTTACTCACGCAATCAGCCCCAGCATTTT. Protein: CASSYSRNQPQHF.

J is TRBJ1-6 and V is TRBV6-2 or TRBV6-3; D is ambiguous. This CDR3 comprises 17 residues. Per germline, CDR1 MNHEY and CDR2 SVGEGT. V lost 2 bases and J 7 bases, leaving 18 bases between the germline ends. CDR3 coding DNA: TGTGCCAGCAGTTACGGCTTCCAAGCGGCAGGAAATTCACCCCTCCACTTT. It codes for CASSYGFQAAGNSPLHF.